This TCR beta chain appears in the sequencing data of a study of blood T cell repertoires in COVID-19. In the study overall: The United States, Italy and Spain supplied acute and convalescent COVID-19 samples. In each case, the material was cDNA or gDNA derived from T cells, B-cell-depleted T cells, or PBMCs.

Original analysis: Reference gene primer amplification gave nucleated cell count estimates. Assay used: immunoSEQ multiplex PCR; TCRdb lists only in-frame clones, some missing. V and J calls and clone size are as listed in that table; D and trimming were resolved from the DNA. The data show about 250,000 clones, 70% to 90% seen once. CDR1 ENHRY and CDR2 SYGVKD come from the germline V gene. The length of the CDR3 is 11 residues. V lost 10 bases and J lost 9; bases outside the gene matches: 6. The sample consisted of peripheral blood. The origin of this receptor is a middle-aged woman who had recovered from COVID-19. J is TRBJ2-4 and V is TRBV10-3; 7 nucleotides line up with TRBD2. DNA of the CDR3: TGTGCCAACGGGCCGGGGGGCATTCAGTACTTC. Amino acid sequence: CANGPGGIQYF.